These 12 T cell receptor beta chains came from one sample sequenced in a study of human T cells and chemical hapten exposure. TCRdb re-called the RACE reads through MiXCR, storing one row per CDR3 protein. This table has over 300,000 distinct CDR3 sequences, approximately 5% appearing once. Documented time point: pre-sensitization, week 0. Treatment meaning: therapeutic diphenylcyclopropenone sensitization with weekly scalp DPC. Specimen: whole blood, collected in connection with sensitization to the hapten diphenylcyclopropenone (DPC). The origin of the receptors is a woman between 50 and 59 years old with alopecia areata. Some clones in this sample may be carry-over from other donors' samples.

This clonotype was seen a handful of times. The rearrangement joins TRBV6-1 to TRBJ2-2; 8 nucleotides match TRBD1. The CDR3 loop spans 18 amino acids. The germline V gene has CDR1 MNHNS and CDR2 SASEGT. J gave up 0 bases and V 7 bases, and 13 bases lay outside the gene matches. In DNA form, the CDR3 reads TGTGCCAGCACCTTGACAGGGGCCATTTACGCGAACACCGGGGAGCTGTTTTTT. It translates to CASTLTGAIYANTGELFF.

This clonotype was counted many times. V and J are TRBV6-1 and TRBJ2-3; TRBD2 matches 15 bases. CDR3 length: 18 amino acids. Germline V gene sequence: CDR1 MNHNS, CDR2 SASEGT. Unmatched junction bases numbered 10, after V lost 5 bases and J lost 4 bases. CDR3: CASSRTSGRAGLPDTQYF. The DNA for the CDR3 is TGTGCCAGCAGTCGGACTAGCGGGAGGGCCGGTCTCCCAGATACGCAGTATTTT.

V gene TRBV13 combines with J gene TRBJ1-4; TRBD1 is a possible D gene (6 bases). The CDR3 covers 15 residues. The V end lost 4 bases, the J end lost 3 bases, and 12 bases lay between the germline ends. Germline assignment: CDR1 PRHDT and CDR2 FYEKMQ (reference sequence). CDR3 region: CASSSRRGPNEKLFF. DNA of the CDR3: TGTGCCAGCAGCTCCCGCAGGGGCCCTAATGAAAAACTGTTTTTT.

This clonotype was seen more than once but under ten times. The chain couples TRBV11-3 to TRBJ2-3; TRBD2 aligns across 12 bases. V shed 1 base and J 0 bases; nucleotides not matched to a gene: 8. The CDR3 runs to 19 residues. The germline CDR1 and CDR2 sequences are SGHNT and YENEEA. The CDR3 protein is CASSLARLAGDSSTDTQYF. CDR3 coding DNA: TGTGCCAGCAGCTTAGCTAGACTAGCGGGGGACTCTAGCACAGATACGCAGTATTTT.

Many counts were recorded for this clonotype. The chain joins TRBV7-2 to TRBJ2-1; D perhaps matches TRBD2 (6 bases). This CDR3 has 15 amino acids. Germline V gene lookup returns CDR1 SGHTA and CDR2 FQGNSA. V shed 3 bases and J shed 2 bases, with 11 bases lying between them. CDR3 protein: CASSLRLDTYNEQFF. In DNA, the CDR3 is TGTGCCAGCAGCTTGAGACTAGACACCTACAATGAGCAGTTCTTC.

The V call is TRBV6-1, the J call TRBJ1-5; D gene unclear. This CDR3 region has 16 residues. V gave up 3 bases and J gave up 1 base, with 13 bases separating them. Germline V lookup: CDR1 MNHNS, CDR2 SASEGT. The CDR3 DNA sequence: TGTGCCAGCAGTGAGGTCCCGGGGAAAAGCAATCAGCCCCAGCATTTT. It is translated as CASSEVPGKSNQPQHF.

J is TRBJ2-2 and V is TRBV4-2; a weak D match, TRBD2 (5 bases). The CDR3 covers 14 residues. Per germline, CDR1 LGHNA and CDR2 YNFKEQ. The V gene lost 0 bases and the J gene lost 5 bases, with 7 bases spanning the gap. CDR3 sequence reads: CASSQDTRTGELFF. Written as DNA, the CDR3 is TGTGCCAGCAGCCAAGATACTAGGACCGGGGAGCTGTTTTTT.

At least ten counts were recorded for this clonotype. V gene TRBV27 combines with J gene TRBJ2-2, with 8 bases fitting TRBD2. The junction had 9 bases not matched to a gene; V was cut back by 4 bases and J by 5 bases. The CDR3 loop spans 16 amino acids. The germline V gene encodes CDR1 MNHEY and CDR2 SMNVEV (reference sequence). Written as DNA, the CDR3 is TGTGCCAGCAGTTCACCCGGGGGGGCCCGAACCGGGGAGCTGTTTTTT. This sequence encodes CASSSPGGARTGELFF.

This rearrangement joins TRBV6-6 to TRBJ2-3; 12 bases align to TRBD2. J gave up 6 bases and V 4 bases, and 2 bases lay outside the gene matches. Germline V CDR1 and CDR2: MNHNY, SVGAGI (reference sequence). The CDR3 has 14 residues. The CDR3 spells CASSFGTSGDTQYF. Written as DNA, the CDR3 is TGTGCCAGCAGTTTTGGGACTAGCGGGGATACGCAGTATTTT.

This clonotype was observed a handful of times. V usage is TRBV6-1 and J usage is TRBJ1-1; D ambiguous. Germline V gives CDR1 MNHNS, CDR2 SASEGT. Trimming took off 3 bases at V and 11 bases at J, with 10 bases between the two ends. This CDR3 is built from 11 residues. CDR3: CASSDVPVAFF. The CDR3, as DNA: TGTGCCAGCAGTGACGTGCCTGTGGCTTTCTTT.

A few counts support this clonotype. The chain combines TRBV5-1 with TRBJ1-4, with 8 nucleotides matching TRBD1. CDR3 size: 16 residues. Germline CDR1 SGHRS, CDR2 YFSETQ. J lost 0 bases, V lost 2 bases, and 3 bases had no gene match. CDR3 protein: CASSFRDRTTNEKLFF. In DNA, the CDR3 is TGCGCCAGCAGCTTCCGGGACAGGACAACTAATGAAAAACTGTTTTTT.

This clonotype was counted between two and nine times. The chain is built from TRBV6-2 or TRBV6-3 and TRBJ1-5; D unclear. Germline V gene lookup returns CDR1 MNHEY and CDR2 SVGEGT. This CDR3 is built from 13 residues. Trimming stripped 6 bases from V and 4 bases from J, with 10 bases between. This CDR3 is CASSRTENQPQHF. The CDR3 DNA sequence: TGTGCCAGCAGCCGGACGGAGAATCAGCCCCAGCATTTT.